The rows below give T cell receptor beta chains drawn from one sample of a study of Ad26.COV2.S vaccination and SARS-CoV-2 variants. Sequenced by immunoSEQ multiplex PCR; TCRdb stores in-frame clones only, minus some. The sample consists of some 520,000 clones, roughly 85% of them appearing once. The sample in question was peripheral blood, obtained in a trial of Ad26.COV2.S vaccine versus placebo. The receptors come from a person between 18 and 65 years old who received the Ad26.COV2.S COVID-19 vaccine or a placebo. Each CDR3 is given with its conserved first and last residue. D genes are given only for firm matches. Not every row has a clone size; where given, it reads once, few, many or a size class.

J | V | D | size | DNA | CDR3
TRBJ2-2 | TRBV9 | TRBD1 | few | TGTGCCAGCAGCCCCCAGGGGGCGACGAACACCGGGGAGCTGTTTTTT | CASSPQGATNTGELFF
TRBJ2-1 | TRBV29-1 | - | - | TGCAGCGCAGAGATGAACAATGAGCAGTTCTTC | CSAEMNNEQFF
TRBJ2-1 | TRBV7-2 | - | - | TGTGCCAGCAGCTTTTGGTCCGGGGCCAATGAGCAGTTCTTC | CASSFWSGANEQFF
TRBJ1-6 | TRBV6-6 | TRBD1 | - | TGTGCCAGCAGTGACTCCCGACAGGGTCCTACCTCACCCCTCCACTTT | CASSDSRQGPTSPLHF
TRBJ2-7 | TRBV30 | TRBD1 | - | TGTGCCTGGGGGGACAGGCCCTACGAGCAGTACTTC | CAWGDRPYEQYF
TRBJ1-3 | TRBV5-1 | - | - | TGCGCCAGCAGCTTGTACGGGGCTGGAAACACCATATATTTT | CASSLYGAGNTIYF
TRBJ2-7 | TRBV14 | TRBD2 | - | TGTGCCAGCAGCCCTCGGACTAGCGGGGCAATCTACGAGCAGTACTTC | CASSPRTSGAIYEQYF
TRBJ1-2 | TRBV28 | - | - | TGTGCCAGCAGTTTTGGTACACAGTATGGCTACACCTTC | CASSFGTQYGYTF
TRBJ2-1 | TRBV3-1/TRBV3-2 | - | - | TGTGCCAGCAGCCAAGTTGAGGGTCGCAATGAGCAGTTCTTC | CASSQVEGRNEQFF
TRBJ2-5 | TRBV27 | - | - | TGTGCCAGCAGTTTACGCCCCCCCGGGGAGCTTCAAGAGACCCAGTACTTC | CASSLRPPGELQETQYF
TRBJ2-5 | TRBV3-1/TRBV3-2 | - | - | TGTGCCAGCAGCCAAGATTTCGGTCAGGGGGGAGAACAAGAGACCCAGTACTTC | CASSQDFGQGGEQETQYF
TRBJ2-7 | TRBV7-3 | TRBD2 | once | TGTGCCAGCAGCTTGGGACTAGGTGCCTACGAGCAGTACTTC | CASSLGLGAYEQYF
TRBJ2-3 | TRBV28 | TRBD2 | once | TGTGCCAGCATGGCGGGAGGTTTCACAGATACGCAGTATTTT | CASMAGGFTDTQYF
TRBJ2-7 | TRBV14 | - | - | TGTGCCAGCAGCCCGGGCCTACTGCTCTACGAGCAGTACTTC | CASSPGLLLYEQYF
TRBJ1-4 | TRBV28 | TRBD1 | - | TGTGCCAGCAGCCTACCACAGGGGGCAGTGGCTAATGAAAAACTGTTTTTT | CASSLPQGAVANEKLFF
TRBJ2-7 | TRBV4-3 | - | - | TGCGCCAGCAGCCAAGGGGCAGGGACCTACGAGCAGTACTTC | CASSQGAGTYEQYF
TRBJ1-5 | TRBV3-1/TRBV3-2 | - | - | TGTGCCAGCAGCGACACTATCGGGAGACTACAGCATTTT | CASSDTIGRLQHF
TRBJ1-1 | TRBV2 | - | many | TGTGCCAGCAGATGGACGGGAGACAACACTGAAGCTTTCTTT | CASRWTGDNTEAFF
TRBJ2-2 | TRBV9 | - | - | TGTGCCAGCAGGTGGAGGGGGAACACCGGGGAGCTGTTTTTT | CASRWRGNTGELFF
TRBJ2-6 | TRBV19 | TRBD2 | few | TGTGCCACAGGACTAGCGGGCTCTGGGGCCAACGTCCTGACTTTC | CATGLAGSGANVLTF
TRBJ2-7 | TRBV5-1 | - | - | TGCGCCAGCGCTGTTTTGGACAGCATCTACGAGCAGTACTTC | CASAVLDSIYEQYF
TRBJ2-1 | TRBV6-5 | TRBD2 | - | TGTGCCAGCAGTTACTCGGGACTAGCGGGAGTTGGTGAGCAGTTCTTC | CASSYSGLAGVGEQFF
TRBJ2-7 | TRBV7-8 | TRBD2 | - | TGTGCCAGCAGCTTAGCGGGCGGGGGAGGGGAGCAGTACTTC | CASSLAGGGGEQYF
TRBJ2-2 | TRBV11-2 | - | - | TGTGCCAGCCGCTCCCCAGGAGCGAACACCGGGGAGCTGTTTTTT | CASRSPGANTGELFF
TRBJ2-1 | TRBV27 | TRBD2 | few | TGTGCCAGCGGAAAACTAGCGGTAAATGAGCAGTTCTTC | CASGKLAVNEQFF
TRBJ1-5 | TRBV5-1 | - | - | TGCGCCAGCAGCGGGGACGGATCCGGAGATCAGCCCCAGCATTTT | CASSGDGSGDQPQHF
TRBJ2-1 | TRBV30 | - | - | TGTGCCTGGAGTGTAGTACACCCGCAGGGGGGCAATGAGCAGTTCTTC | CAWSVVHPQGGNEQFF
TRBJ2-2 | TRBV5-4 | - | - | TGTGCCAGCAGCTTGGCCGCCGGTAGCGGGAACACCGGGGAGCTGTTTTTT | CASSLAAGSGNTGELFF
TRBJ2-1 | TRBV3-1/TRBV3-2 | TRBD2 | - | TGTGCCAGCAGCTACTCTAGCGGGTACTACAATGAGCAGTTCTTC | CASSYSSGYYNEQFF
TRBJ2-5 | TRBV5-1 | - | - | TGCGCCAGCCGCTCCGGTGGGGGGAGTCAAGAGACCCAGTACTTC | CASRSGGGSQETQYF
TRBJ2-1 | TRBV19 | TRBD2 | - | TGTGCCAGTAGTATACTCGGGACTAGCGGGAACTACAATGAGCAGTTCTTC | CASSILGTSGNYNEQFF
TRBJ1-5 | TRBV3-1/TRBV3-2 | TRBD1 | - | TGTGCCAGCAGCCAAGACGAGGGGGGTGCAGACAGGGGGCAAAATCAGCCCCAGCATTTT | CASSQDEGGADRGQNQPQHF
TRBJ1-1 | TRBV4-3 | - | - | TGCGCCAGCAGCCAAGATTGGGAGAACACTGAAGCTTTCTTT | CASSQDWENTEAFF
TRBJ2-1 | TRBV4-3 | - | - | TGCGCCAGCAGCCCCTCGGGCAGGAGGGAGCAGTTCTTC | CASSPSGRREQFF
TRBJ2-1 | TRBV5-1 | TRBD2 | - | TGCGCCAGCAGCCCCGGGACTAGCGGCCACAATGAGCAGTTCTTC | CASSPGTSGHNEQFF
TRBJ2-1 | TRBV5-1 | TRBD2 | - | TGCGCCAGCAGCCCTAGCGGATTCAATGAGCAGTTCTTC | CASSPSGFNEQFF
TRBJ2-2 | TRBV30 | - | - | TGTGCCTGGAGTCGAACGGGGGTGGTCGGGGAGCTGTTTTTT | CAWSRTGVVGELFF
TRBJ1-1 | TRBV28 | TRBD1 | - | TGTGCCAGCGGACAGGACAGGGTTGGCGCTTTCTTT | CASGQDRVGAFF
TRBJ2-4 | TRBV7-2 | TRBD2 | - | TGTGCCAGCAGCTTGCGGGGGACCAAAAACATTCAGTACTTC | CASSLRGTKNIQYF
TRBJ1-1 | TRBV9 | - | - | TGTGCCAGCAGCGGGATACCGGGGTACACTGAAGCTTTCTTT | CASSGIPGYTEAFF
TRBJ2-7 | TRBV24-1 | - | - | TGTGCCACCAGTGACTCCTCGGGCGAGCAGTACTTC | CATSDSSGEQYF
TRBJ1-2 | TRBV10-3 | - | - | TGTGCCATCATCGACGAAGGGGGCTATGGCTACACCTTC | CAIIDEGGYGYTF
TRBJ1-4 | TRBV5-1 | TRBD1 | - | TGCGCCAGCAGCCCCCGACAGGGAGAGAATGAAAAACTGTTTTTT | CASSPRQGENEKLFF
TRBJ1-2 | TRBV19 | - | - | TGTGCCAGTAGTAAGGGCCATAACTATGGCTACACCTTC | CASSKGHNYGYTF
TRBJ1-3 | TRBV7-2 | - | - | TGTGCCAGCAGCGTAGGGCCACCCCGAACTGGAAACACCATATATTTT | CASSVGPPRTGNTIYF
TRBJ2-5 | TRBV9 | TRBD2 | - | TGTGCCAGCAGCGTAGAAGCGGGGCAAGAGACCCAGTACTTC | CASSVEAGQETQYF
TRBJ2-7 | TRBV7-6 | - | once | TGTGCCAGCAGCGGAAAACAGGGTTCCGAGCAGTACTTC | CASSGKQGSEQYF
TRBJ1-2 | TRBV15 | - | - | TGTGCCACCAGCAGAGATCATGCCCTCTATGGCTACACCTTC | CATSRDHALYGYTF
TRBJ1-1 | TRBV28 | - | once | TGTGCCAGCAGCCCCGGCGCTAACACTGAAGCTTTCTTT | CASSPGANTEAFF
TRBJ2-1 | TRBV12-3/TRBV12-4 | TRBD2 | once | TGTGCCAGCAGGGGAACTAGCGCCCATGAGCAGTTCTTC | CASRGTSAHEQFF
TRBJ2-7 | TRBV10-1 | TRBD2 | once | TGCGCCAGCGGGCTAGCGGGAGCCTACGAGCAGTACTTC | CASGLAGAYEQYF
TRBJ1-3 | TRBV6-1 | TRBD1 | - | TGTGCCAGCAGTGAAGTTGCAGGGGGGGCTTCTGGAAACACCATATATTTT | CASSEVAGGASGNTIYF
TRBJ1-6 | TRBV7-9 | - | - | TGTGCCAGCGCCCCCCTTTTACAACTGGGGTCACCCCTCCACTTT | CASAPLLQLGSPLHF
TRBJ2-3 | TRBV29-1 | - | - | TGCAGCGTTGGACAGGCGACAGATACGCAGTATTTT | CSVGQATDTQYF
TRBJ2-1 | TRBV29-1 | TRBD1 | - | TGCAGCGCTACCACAGGGGCCAATGAGCAGTTCTTC | CSATTGANEQFF